Listed here are 11 T cell receptor beta chains from one sample, sequenced in a study of cytomegalovirus exposure and HLA in healthy donors. Primers: 60 Vbeta forward and 13 Jbeta reverse. TCRdb's copy holds only in-frame clones and misses some; the assay was immunoSEQ multiplex PCR. The data hold over 150,000 clones, with around 86% observed a single time. The sample consisted of PBMCs. The receptors derive from a human donor in good health.

The rearrangement links TRBV13 to TRBJ1-2, with a tentative D call TRBD1 (6 bases). The germline V and J ends were trimmed by 1 base and 8 bases, with 26 bases remaining between them. The germline V gene encodes CDR1 PRHDT and CDR2 FYEKMQ (reference sequence). The CDR3 has 18 amino acids. Written as DNA, the CDR3 is TGTGCCAGCAGCTTAGTCCAACTTCGGACAGAAGGGATAGGCGGCTACACCTTC. Its protein is CASSLVQLRTEGIGGYTF.

The chain couples TRBV19 to TRBJ2-2, with D tentatively TRBD2 (5 bases). With 5 bases removed from V and 1 base from J, the gap between germline ends came to 14 bases. CDR3 length: 16 residues. Germline CDR1 is LNHDA and CDR2 is SQIVND (reference sequence). Written as DNA, the CDR3 is TGTGCCAGTAGTTCACCCTCGGACTTGAACACCGGGGAGCTGTTTTTT. This gives the protein CASSSPSDLNTGELFF.

V gene TRBV10-3 combines with J gene TRBJ2-7; 7 nucleotides line up with TRBD1. Germline values: CDR1 ENHRY, CDR2 SYGVKD. This CDR3 comprises 15 residues. V dropped 3 bases and J dropped 4; count of bases not matched to a gene: 9. The CDR3 reads CAISEAGTAEYEQYF. Written as DNA, the CDR3 is TGTGCCATCAGTGAAGCCGGGACAGCAGAGTACGAGCAGTACTTC.

The chain is built from TRBV19 and TRBJ1-6; no clear D gene. V was clipped by 10 bases and J by 0 bases, with 10 bases between them. CDR1 and CDR2 (germline): LNHDA, SQIVND (reference sequence). This CDR3 contains 14 residues. This CDR3 reads CATQEVSYNSPLHF. CDR3 nucleotides: TGTGCCACTCAAGAGGTCTCCTATAATTCACCCCTCCACTTT. Full variable domain (missing parts from reference TRBV19 and TRBJ1-6): DGGITQSPKYLFRKEGQNVTLSCEQNLNHDAMYWYRQDPGQGLRLIYYSQIVNDFQKGDIAEGYSVSREKKESFPLTVTSAQKNPTAFYLCATQEVSYNSPLHFGNGTRLTVT.

The V and J genes are TRBV2 and TRBJ1-1; TRBD1 is a possible D gene (6 bases). This CDR3 comprises 16 residues. Trimming took 2 bases from V and 5 from J, leaving 18 bases between them. Germline assignment: CDR1 SNHLY and CDR2 FYNNEI. This CDR3 reads CASSELGARVGTEAFF. CDR3 nucleotide sequence: TGTGCCAGCAGTGAATTGGGGGCGCGTGTGGGAACTGAAGCTTTCTTT.

The chain combines TRBV19 with TRBJ2-2, with 10 bases fitting TRBD2. Germline CDR1 and CDR2: LNHDA and SQIVND (reference sequence). CDR3 length equals 15 residues. The trim removed 4 bases at V and 7 bases at J, leaving 6 bases unmatched. The DNA of the CDR3 is TGTGCCAGTAGTACCGGGACTAGCGTCATCGGGGAGCTGTTTTTT. This translates into CASSTGTSVIGELFF.

The genes are TRBV5-4 and TRBJ1-2; no reliable D call. The CDR3 covers 12 residues. Germline-derived CDR1 and CDR2 are SGHNT and YYREEE (reference sequence). Trimming removed 4 bases from V and 5 bases from J, with 9 bases in between. This chain's CDR3 is CASSDTDYGYTF. The CDR3 nucleotides are TGTGCCAGCAGCGACACAGATTATGGCTACACCTTC.

This clone was counted only a few times. The J gene is TRBJ2-5, the V gene TRBV29-1; unclear D gene. Trimming shortened V by 3 bases and J by 4 bases, and 12 bases separated the two germline ends. The CDR3 has 13 amino acids. Germline V gene data show CDR1 as SQVTM and CDR2 as ANQGSEA. The CDR3 loop is CSVEADGLETQYF. For the CDR3, the DNA is TGCAGCGTTGAGGCTGATGGGCTAGAGACCCAGTACTTC. The complete variable domain, with remaining parts taken from reference TRBV29-1 and TRBJ2-5, reads SAVISQKPSRDICQRGTSLTIQCQVDSQVTMMFWYRQQPGQSLTLIATANQGSEATYESGFVIDKFPISRPNLTFSTLTVSNMSPEDSSIYLCSVEADGLETQYFGPGTRLLVL.

This clone appeared a few times. The chain combines TRBV7-2 with TRBJ2-3; 9 bases are shared with TRBD1. This CDR3 spans 15 amino acids. With V trimmed by 5 bases and J by 5 bases, 8 bases remained unmatched. The germline CDR1 and CDR2 sequences are SGHTA and FQGNSA. CDR3 loop: CASSPDRGLVDTQYF. In DNA, the CDR3 is TGTGCCAGCAGCCCCGACAGGGGGTTAGTAGATACGCAGTATTTT.

Comments on this clone: Compared with germline, one end of the junction differs, possibly owing to a read error. The rearrangement uses TRBV7-7 and TRBJ2-7; TRBD1 agrees at 10 bases. The length of the CDR3 is 13 residues. Germline V gene lookup returns CDR1 SSHAT and CDR2 FNYEAQ (reference sequence). This CDR3 reads CASSFGTGDEQYF. CDR3 DNA: TGTGCTAGCAGCTTTGGGACAGGGGACGAGCAGTACTTC.

This clone was detected only once. The V call is TRBV29-1, the J call TRBJ1-1, with 9 bases that match TRBD1. J gave up 12 bases and V 3 bases, and 17 bases lay outside the gene matches. The CDR3 covers 15 residues. Germline V gives CDR1 SQVTM, CDR2 ANQGSEA. CDR3 amino acids: CSVEAGQGEGVKTFF. The CDR3 nucleotides are TGCAGCGTTGAGGCGGGACAGGGCGAGGGGGTAAAAACTTTCTTT. The whole variable domain, remainder taken from reference TRBV29-1 and TRBJ1-1, is SAVISQKPSRDICQRGTSLTIQCQVDSQVTMMFWYRQQPGQSLTLIATANQGSEATYESGFVIDKFPISRPNLTFSTLTVSNMSPEDSSIYLCSVEAGQGEGVKTFFGQGTRLTVV.